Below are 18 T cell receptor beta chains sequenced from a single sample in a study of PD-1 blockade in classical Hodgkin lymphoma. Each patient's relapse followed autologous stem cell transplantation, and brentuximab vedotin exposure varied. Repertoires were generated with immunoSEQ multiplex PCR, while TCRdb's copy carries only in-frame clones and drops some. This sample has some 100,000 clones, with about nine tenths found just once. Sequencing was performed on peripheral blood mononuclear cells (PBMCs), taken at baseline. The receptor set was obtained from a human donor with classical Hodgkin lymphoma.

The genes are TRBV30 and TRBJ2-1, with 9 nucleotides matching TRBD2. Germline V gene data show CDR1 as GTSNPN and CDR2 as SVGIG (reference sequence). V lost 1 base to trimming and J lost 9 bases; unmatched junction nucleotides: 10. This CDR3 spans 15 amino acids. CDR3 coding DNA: TGTGCCTGGAGTGCTGCGGGAGGGCCAGGTGGTGAGCAGTTCTTC. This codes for CAWSAAGGPGGEQFF.

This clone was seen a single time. The CDR3 nucleotides are TGCACCAGCAGCCACCAGGGGGGGACGGGAGATACGCAGTATTTT. Its protein product is CTSSHQGGTGDTQYF. The J gene is TRBJ2-3, the V gene TRBV1. TRBV1 is an annotated pseudogene. The length of the CDR3 is 15 residues.

The CDR3 sequence: CASSLEATPSYNEQFF. DNA of the CDR3: TGTGCCAGCAGCTTAGAAGCGACACCCTCCTACAATGAGCAGTTCTTC. The chain employs TRBV7-9 and TRBJ2-1; D unresolved. Germline lookup yields CDR1 SEHNR and CDR2 FQNEAQ (reference sequence). With 1 base removed from V and 0 bases from J, the gap between germline ends came to 10 bases. The CDR3 totals 16 residues.

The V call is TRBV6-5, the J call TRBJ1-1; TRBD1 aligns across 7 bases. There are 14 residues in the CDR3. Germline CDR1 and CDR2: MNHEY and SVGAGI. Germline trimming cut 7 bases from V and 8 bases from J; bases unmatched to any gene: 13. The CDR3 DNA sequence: TGTGCCAGCACCGAGTCTAGACAGGGACCAGAAGCTTTCTTT. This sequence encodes CASTESRQGPEAFF.

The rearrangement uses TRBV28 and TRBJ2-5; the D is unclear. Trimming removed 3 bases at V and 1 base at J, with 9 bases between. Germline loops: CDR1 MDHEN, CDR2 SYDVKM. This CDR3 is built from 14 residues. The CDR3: CASSFTRSQETQYF. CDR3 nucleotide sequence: TGTGCCAGCAGTTTTACCCGCAGCCAAGAGACCCAGTACTTC.

The CDR3 sequence: CASSPIAGVRTDTQYF. CDR3 coding DNA: TGTGCCAGCTCACCCATAGCGGGAGTAAGGACAGATACGCAGTATTTT. This rearrangement joins TRBV18 to TRBJ2-3; 9 bases fit TRBD2. Germline-derived CDR1 and CDR2 are KGHSH and LQKENI. The CDR3 is 16 residues long. J lost 3 bases, V lost 3 bases, and 7 bases had no gene match.

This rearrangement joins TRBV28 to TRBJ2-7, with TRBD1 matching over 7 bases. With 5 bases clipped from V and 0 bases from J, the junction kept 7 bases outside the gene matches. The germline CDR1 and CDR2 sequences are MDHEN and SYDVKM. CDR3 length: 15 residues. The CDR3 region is CASSGDSWSSYEQYF. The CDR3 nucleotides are TGTGCCAGCAGTGGGGACAGCTGGAGCTCCTACGAGCAGTACTTC.

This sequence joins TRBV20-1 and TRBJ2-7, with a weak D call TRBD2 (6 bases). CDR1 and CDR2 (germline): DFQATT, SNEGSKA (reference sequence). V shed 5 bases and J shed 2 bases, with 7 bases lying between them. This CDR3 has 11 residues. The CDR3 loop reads CSARETYEQYF. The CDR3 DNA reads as TGCAGTGCTCGGGAGACCTACGAGCAGTACTTC.

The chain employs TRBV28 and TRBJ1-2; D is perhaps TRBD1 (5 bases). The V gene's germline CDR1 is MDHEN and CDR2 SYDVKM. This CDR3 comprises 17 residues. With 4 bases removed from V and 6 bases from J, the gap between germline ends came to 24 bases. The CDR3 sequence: CASSSTLFDSSFHGYTF. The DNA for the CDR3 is TGTGCCAGCAGTTCGACCCTTTTTGACAGTTCCTTCCATGGCTACACCTTC.

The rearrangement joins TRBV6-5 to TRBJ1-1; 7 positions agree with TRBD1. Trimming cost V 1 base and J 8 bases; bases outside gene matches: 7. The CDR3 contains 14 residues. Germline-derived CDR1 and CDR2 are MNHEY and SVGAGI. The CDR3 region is CASSYFTGEGEAFF. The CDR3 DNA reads TGTGCCAGCAGTTACTTTACAGGGGAAGGGGAAGCTTTCTTT.

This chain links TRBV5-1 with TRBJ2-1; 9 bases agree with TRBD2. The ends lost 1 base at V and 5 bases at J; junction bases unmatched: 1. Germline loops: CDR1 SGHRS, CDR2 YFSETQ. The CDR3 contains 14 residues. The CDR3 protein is CASSLSSGNNEQFF. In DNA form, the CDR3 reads TGCGCCAGCAGCTTGTCTAGCGGGAACAATGAGCAGTTCTTC.

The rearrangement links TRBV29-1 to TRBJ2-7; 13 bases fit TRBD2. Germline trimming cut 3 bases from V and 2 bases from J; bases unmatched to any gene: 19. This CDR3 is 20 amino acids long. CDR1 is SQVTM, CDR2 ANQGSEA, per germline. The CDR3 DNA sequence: TGCAGCGTTGACGAACTAGCGGGAGGGCCTCACCCTTGGGCGACCTACGAGCAGTACTTC. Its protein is CSVDELAGGPHPWATYEQYF.

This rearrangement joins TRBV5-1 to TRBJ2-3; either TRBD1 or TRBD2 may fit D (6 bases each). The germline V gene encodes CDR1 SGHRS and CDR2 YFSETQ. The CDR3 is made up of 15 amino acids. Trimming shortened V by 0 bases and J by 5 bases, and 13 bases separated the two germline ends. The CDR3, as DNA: TGCGCCAGCAGCTTGGAAGAGGGGGGAGGAGATACGCAGTATTTT. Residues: CASSLEEGGGDTQYF.

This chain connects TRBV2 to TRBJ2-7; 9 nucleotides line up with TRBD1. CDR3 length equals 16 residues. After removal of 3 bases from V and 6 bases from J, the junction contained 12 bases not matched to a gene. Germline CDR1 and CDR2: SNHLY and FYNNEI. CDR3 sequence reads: CASSELGGGQGSEQYF. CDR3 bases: TGTGCCAGCAGTGAGTTGGGAGGGGGACAGGGTAGCGAGCAGTACTTC.

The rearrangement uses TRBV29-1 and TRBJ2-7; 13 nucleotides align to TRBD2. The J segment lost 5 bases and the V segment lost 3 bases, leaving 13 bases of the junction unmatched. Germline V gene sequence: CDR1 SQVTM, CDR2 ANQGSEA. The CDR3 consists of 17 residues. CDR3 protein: CSVEYPEGLAGRNEQYF. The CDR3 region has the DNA TGCAGCGTTGAGTACCCAGAGGGACTAGCGGGAAGGAACGAGCAGTACTTC.

Here the CDR3 DNA reads TGCGCCAGCAGTGAGACCGGACTAGCGGTCCCAGATACGCAGTATTTT. It yields the protein CASSETGLAVPDTQYF. The chain carries TRBV10-1 and TRBJ2-3, with 10 positions matching TRBD2. Trimming took 2 bases from V and 4 from J; bases not matched to a gene: 6. The CDR3 extends over 16 amino acids. Germline lookup yields CDR1 WNHNN and CDR2 SYGVQD (reference sequence).

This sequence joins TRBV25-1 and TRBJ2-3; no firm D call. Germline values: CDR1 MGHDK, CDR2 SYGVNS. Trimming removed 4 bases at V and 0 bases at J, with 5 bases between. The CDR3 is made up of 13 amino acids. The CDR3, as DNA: TGTGCCAGCAGTGTCGCGAGCACAGATACGCAGTATTTT. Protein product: CASSVASTDTQYF.

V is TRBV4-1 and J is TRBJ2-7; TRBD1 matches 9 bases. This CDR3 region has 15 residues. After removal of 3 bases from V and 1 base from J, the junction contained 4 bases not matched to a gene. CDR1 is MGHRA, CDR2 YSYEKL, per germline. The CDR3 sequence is CASSQPGQGSYEQYF. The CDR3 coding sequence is TGCGCCAGCAGCCAGCCGGGACAGGGTTCCTACGAGCAGTACTTC.